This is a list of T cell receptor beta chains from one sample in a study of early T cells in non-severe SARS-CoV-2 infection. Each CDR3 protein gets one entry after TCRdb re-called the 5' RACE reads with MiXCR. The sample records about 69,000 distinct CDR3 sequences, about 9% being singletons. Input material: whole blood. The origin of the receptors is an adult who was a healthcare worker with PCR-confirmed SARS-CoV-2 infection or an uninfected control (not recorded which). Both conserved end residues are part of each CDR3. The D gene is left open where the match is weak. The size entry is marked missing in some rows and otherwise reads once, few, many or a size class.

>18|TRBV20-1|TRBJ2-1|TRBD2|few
CSALLLDHPSGGRNEQFF
TGCAGTGCTCTACTTTTAGACCACCCTAGCGGGGGCCGGAATGAGCAGTTCTTC
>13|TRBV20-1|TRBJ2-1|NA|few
CSLLSRGYNEQFF
TGCAGCCTCCTTAGCCGGGGGTACAATGAGCAGTTCTTC
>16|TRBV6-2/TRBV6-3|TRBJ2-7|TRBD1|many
CASSYPPGQGAYEQYF
TGTGCCAGCAGTTACCCGCCGGGACAGGGGGCTTATGAGCAGTACTTC
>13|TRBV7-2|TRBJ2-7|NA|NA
CASSSSPLYEQYF
TGTGCCAGCAGCTCGTCCCCTTTGTACGAGCAGTACTTC
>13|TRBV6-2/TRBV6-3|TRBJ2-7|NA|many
CASRGTGEGEQYF
TGTGCCAGCAGAGGGACGGGAGAGGGAGAGCAGTACTTC
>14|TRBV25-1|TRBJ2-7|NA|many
CASSENAPSDEQYF
TGTGCCAGCAGTGAGAACGCCCCTTCGGACGAGCAGTACTTC
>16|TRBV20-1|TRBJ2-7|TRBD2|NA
CSASPLLAGVPYEQYF
TGCAGTGCTAGCCCCCTCCTAGCGGGAGTACCCTACGAGCAGTACTTC
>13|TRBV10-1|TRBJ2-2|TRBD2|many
CASSARGLGELFF
TGCGCCAGCAGTGCTCGGGGACTAGGGGAGCTGTTTTTT
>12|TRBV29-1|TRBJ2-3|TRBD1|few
CSMGQGADTQYF
TGCAGCATGGGACAGGGGGCTGATACGCAGTATTTT
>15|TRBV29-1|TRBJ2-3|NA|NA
CSAEGGEEPIDTQYF
TGCAGCGCCGAAGGAGGAGAGGAGCCTATAGATACGCAGTATTTT
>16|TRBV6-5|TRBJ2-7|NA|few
CASSYSSDRGWYEQYF
TGTGCCAGCAGTTACTCCTCTGACCGGGGTTGGTACGAGCAGTACTTC
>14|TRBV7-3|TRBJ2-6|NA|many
CASSQLSGANVLTF
TGTGCCAGCAGCCAGTTATCTGGGGCCAACGTCCTGACTTTC
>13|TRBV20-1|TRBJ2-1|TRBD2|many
CSARAGGQNEQFF
TGCAGTGCTAGGGCGGGAGGGCAAAATGAGCAGTTCTTC
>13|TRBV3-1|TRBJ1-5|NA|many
CASSKERDQPQHF
TGTGCCAGCAGCAAGGAGAGGGATCAGCCCCAGCATTTT
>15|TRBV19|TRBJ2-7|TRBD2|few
CASKRRTSGIHEQYF
TGTGCCAGTAAAAGAAGGACTAGCGGGATCCACGAGCAGTACTTC
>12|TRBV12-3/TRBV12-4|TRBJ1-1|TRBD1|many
CASRRQGAEAFF
TGTGCCAGCAGGAGACAGGGGGCGGAAGCTTTCTTT
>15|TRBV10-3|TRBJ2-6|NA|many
CAISDTATGANVLTF
TGTGCCATCAGTGACACGGCAACTGGGGCCAACGTCCTGACTTTC
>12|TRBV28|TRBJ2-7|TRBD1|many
CASSLGQYEQYF
TGTGCCAGCAGTTTGGGACAGTACGAGCAGTACTTC
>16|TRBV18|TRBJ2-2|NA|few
CASSPGRAMNTGELFF
TGTGCCAGCTCACCAGGAAGGGCTATGAACACCGGGGAGCTGTTTTTT
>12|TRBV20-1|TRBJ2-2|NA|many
CSARAKPGELFF
TGCAGTGCTAGAGCGAAACCCGGGGAGCTGTTTTTT
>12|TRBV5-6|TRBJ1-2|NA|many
CASSSMARGYTF
TGTGCCAGCAGTTCCATGGCGAGGGGCTACACCTTC
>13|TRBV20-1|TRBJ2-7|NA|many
CSALGTDSYEQYF
TGCAGTGCTTTGGGGACGGATTCCTACGAGCAGTACTTC
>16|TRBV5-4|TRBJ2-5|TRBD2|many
CASSPGGRLLQETQYF
TGTGCCAGCAGCCCGGGGGGTCGCCTACTCCAAGAGACCCAGTACTTC
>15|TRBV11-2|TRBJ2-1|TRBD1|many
CASSPPDRGLIEQFF
TGTGCCAGCAGCCCGCCGGACAGGGGGCTAATTGAGCAGTTCTTC
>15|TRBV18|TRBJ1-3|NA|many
CASSPARTAGNTIYF
TGTGCCAGCTCACCCGCGCGGACTGCTGGAAACACCATATATTTT
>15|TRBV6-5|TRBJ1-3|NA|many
CASSFSKFSGNTIYF
TGTGCCAGCAGTTTCTCCAAATTCTCTGGAAACACCATATATTTT
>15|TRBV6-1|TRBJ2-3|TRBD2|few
CACISGDSSTDTQYF
TGTGCCTGCATTAGCGGGGATTCTAGCACAGATACGCAGTATTTT
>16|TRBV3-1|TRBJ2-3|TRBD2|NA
CASSALSGGISDTQYF
TGTGCCAGCAGCGCGCTTAGCGGGGGGATTTCAGATACGCAGTATTTT
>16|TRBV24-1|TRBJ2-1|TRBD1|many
CATSDGDRSSYNEQFF
TGTGCCACCAGTGATGGGGACAGAAGCTCCTACAATGAGCAGTTCTTC
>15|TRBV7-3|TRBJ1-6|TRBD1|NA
CASSLSGTDNSPLHF
TGTGCCAGCAGCTTAAGCGGGACAGATAATTCACCCCTCCACTTT
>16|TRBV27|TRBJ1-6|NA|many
CASSLYGGAGNSPLHF
TGTGCCAGCAGTTTATATGGGGGCGCGGGGAATTCACCCCTCCACTTT
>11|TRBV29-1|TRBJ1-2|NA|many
CSAAGDYGYTF
TGCAGCGCCGCAGGGGACTATGGCTACACCTTC
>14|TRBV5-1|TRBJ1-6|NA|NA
CASSLVDGNSPLHF
TGCGCCAGCAGCTTGGTTGATGGGAATTCACCCCTCCACTTT
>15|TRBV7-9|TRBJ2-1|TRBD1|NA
CASSASTGSYNEQFF
TGTGCCAGCAGCGCCTCGACAGGGTCGTACAATGAGCAGTTCTTC
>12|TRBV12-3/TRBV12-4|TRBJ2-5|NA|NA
CASSFSSETQYF
TGTGCCAGCAGTTTTAGTTCCGAGACCCAGTACTTC
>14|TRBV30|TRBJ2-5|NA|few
CAWSDDPGQETQYF
TGTGCCTGGAGTGATGACCCCGGACAAGAGACCCAGTACTTC
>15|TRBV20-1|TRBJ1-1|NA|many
CSARDLGHPTTEAFF
TGCAGTGCTAGAGACCTGGGACACCCCACGACTGAAGCTTTCTTT
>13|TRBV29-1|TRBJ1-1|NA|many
CSSRGGSNTEAFF
TGCAGCTCACGAGGGGGGTCGAACACTGAAGCTTTCTTT
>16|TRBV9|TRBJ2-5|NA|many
CASSVAGGLPQETQYF
TGTGCCAGCAGCGTAGCCGGGGGGCTACCCCAAGAGACCCAGTACTTC
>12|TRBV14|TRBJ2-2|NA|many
CASSQYTGELFF
TGTGCCAGCAGCCAGTACACCGGGGAGCTGTTTTTT
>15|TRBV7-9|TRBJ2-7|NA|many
CASSLGSGASYEQYF
TGTGCCAGCAGCTTAGGTTCAGGAGCCTCCTACGAGCAGTACTTC
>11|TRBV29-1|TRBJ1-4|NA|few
CSVESGEKLFF
TGCAGCGTTGAATCAGGGGAAAAACTGTTTTTT
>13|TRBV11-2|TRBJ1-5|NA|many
CASSFSESQPQHF
TGTGCCAGCAGCTTTAGTGAGAGTCAGCCCCAGCATTTT
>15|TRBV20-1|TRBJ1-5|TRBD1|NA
CSATGTGGGNQPQHF
TGCAGTGCGACCGGGACAGGGGGCGGCAATCAGCCCCAGCATTTT
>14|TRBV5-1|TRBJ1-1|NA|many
CASSLEGILTEAFF
TGCGCCAGCAGCTTGGAAGGGATCCTCACTGAAGCTTTCTTT
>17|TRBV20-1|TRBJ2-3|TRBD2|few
CSARVRKAGVYTDTQYF
TGCAGTGCTAGAGTAAGGAAAGCGGGAGTTTACACAGATACGCAGTATTTT
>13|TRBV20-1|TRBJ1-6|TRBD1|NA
CSAMDRDNSPLHF
TGCAGTGCTATGGACAGGGATAATTCACCCCTCCACTTT
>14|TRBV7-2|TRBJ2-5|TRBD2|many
CASSFSGDRETQYF
TGTGCCAGCAGCTTCAGCGGGGACCGAGAGACCCAGTACTTC
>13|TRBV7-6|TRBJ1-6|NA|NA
CASSLAGDTTLHF
TGTGCCAGCAGCTTAGCGGGGGACACCACCCTCCACTTT
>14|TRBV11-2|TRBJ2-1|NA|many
CASSLGGPYNEQFF
TGTGCCAGCAGCTTAGGGGGACCCTACAATGAGCAGTTCTTC
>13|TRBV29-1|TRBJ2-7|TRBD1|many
CSVQLGTANEQYF
TGCAGCGTTCAGTTAGGGACAGCCAACGAGCAGTACTTC
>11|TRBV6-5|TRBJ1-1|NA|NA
CASRENTEAFF
TGTGCCAGCAGAGAGAACACTGAAGCTTTCTTT
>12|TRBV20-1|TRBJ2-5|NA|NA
CSADGDQETQYF
TGCAGTGCTGACGGGGACCAAGAGACCCAGTACTTC
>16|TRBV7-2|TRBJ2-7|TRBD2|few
CASSPGTSGGMYEQYF
TGTGCCAGCAGCCCGGGGACTAGCGGGGGGATGTACGAGCAGTACTTC
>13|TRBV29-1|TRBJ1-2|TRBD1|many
CSVGTGLDYGYTF
TGCAGCGTCGGGACAGGGCTTGACTATGGCTACACCTTC
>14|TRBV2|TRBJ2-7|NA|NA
CASRLTVLSYEQYF
TGTGCCAGCAGGTTAACCGTGCTCTCCTACGAGCAGTACTTC
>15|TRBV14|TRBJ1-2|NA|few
CASSQELETDYGYTF
TGTGCCAGCAGCCAAGAACTTGAGACAGACTATGGCTACACCTTC
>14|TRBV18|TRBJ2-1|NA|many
CASSPGAGNNEQFF
TGTGCCAGCTCACCAGGGGCGGGAAACAATGAGCAGTTCTTC
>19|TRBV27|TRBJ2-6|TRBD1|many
CASSTFRDSVTLGANVLTF
TGTGCCAGCAGCACGTTTAGGGACAGCGTAACTCTTGGGGCCAACGTCCTGACTTTC